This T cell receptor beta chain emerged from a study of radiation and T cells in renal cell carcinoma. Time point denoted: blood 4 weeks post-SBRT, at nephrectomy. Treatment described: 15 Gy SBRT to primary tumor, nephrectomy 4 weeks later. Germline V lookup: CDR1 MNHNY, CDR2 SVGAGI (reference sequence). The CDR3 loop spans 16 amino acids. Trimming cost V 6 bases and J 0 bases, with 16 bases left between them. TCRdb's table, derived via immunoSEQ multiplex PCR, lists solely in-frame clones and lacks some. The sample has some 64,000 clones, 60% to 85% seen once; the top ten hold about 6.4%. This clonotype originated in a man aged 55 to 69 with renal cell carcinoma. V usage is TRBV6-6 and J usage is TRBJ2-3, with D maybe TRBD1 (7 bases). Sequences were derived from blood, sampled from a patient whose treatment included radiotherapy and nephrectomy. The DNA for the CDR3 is TGTGCCAGCAGGGTACCAGGGGGGATAAGCACAGATACGCAGTATTTT. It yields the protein CASRVPGGISTDTQYF.